Only a few counts were recorded for the clone carrying this T cell receptor beta chain. Antigen specificity is unknown. This specimen comes from a study of identical twins. The J segment lost 5 bases and the V segment lost 0 bases, leaving 19 bases of the junction unmatched. Germline CDR1 reads DFQATT; CDR2 reads SNEGSKA (reference sequence). The CDR3 is 19 amino acids. A single record per CDR3 protein comes from TCRdb applying MiXCR to the 5' RACE reads. Here the sample spans about 900,000 distinct CDR3 sequences, around an eighth being singletons. General study findings and limits: Monozygotic twin pairs showed more out-of-frame TCR alpha sharing than models estimated.

These data were also reused for a study on yellow fever vaccine responses in identical twins.

The sequenced material came from PBMCs. This TCR was sampled from a woman aged 18-29 years in good health. The chain joins TRBV20-1 to TRBJ2-5; 9 bases are a match to TRBD2. CDR3 residues: CSARDHMGPSSGSVETQYF. CDR3 DNA sequence: TGCAGTGCTAGAGATCACATGGGGCCCAGTAGCGGGAGTGTGGAGACCCAGTACTTC.